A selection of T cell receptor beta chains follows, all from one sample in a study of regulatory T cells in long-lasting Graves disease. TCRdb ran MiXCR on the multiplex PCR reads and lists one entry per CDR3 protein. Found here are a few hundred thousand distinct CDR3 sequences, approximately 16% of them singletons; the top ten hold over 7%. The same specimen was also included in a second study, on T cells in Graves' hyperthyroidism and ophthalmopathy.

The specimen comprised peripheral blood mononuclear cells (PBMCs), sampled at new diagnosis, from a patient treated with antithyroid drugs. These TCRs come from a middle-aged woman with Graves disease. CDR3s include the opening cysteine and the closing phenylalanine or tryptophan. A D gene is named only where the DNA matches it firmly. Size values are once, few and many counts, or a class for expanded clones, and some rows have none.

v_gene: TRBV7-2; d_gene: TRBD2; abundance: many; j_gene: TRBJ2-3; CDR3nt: TGTGCCAGCAGCTTAGGTACAGCGGGAGTTGGCACAGATACGCAGTATTTT; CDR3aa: CASSLGTAGVGTDTQYF
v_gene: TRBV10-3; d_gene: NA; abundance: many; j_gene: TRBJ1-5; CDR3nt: TGTGCCTCCCAGGGGAACGGGGGCAATCAGCCCCAGCATTTT; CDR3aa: CASQGNGGNQPQHF
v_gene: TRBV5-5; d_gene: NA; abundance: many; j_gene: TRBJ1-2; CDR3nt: TGTGCCAGCAGCTTTGAATTAGGGGACTATGGCTACACCTTC; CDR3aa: CASSFELGDYGYTF
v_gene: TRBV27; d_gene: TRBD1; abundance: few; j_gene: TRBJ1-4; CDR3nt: TGTGCCAGCAGCTGGGGACAGGGAAGCGAAAAACTGTTTTTT; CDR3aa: CASSWGQGSEKLFF
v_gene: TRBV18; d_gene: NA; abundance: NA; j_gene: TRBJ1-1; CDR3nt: TGTGCCAGCTCACCGCTCAGAACAGGACAGCTGAACACTGAAGCTTTCTTT; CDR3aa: CASSPLRTGQLNTEAFF
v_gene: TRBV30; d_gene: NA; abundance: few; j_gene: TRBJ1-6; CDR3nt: TGTGCCTGGAGTGTCTGGCAGGGAAATTCACCCCTCCACTTT; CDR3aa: CAWSVWQGNSPLHF
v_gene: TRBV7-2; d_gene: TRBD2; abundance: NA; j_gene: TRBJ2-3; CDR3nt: TGTGCCAGCAGCGTATCTAGCGGGAGGGCCGTTACGCAGTATTTT; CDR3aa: CASSVSSGRAVTQYF
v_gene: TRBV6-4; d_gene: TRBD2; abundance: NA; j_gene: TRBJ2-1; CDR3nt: TGTGCCAGCAGTGCGGAGGCGGGAGCTAGCAATGAGCAGTTCTTC; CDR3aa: CASSAEAGASNEQFF
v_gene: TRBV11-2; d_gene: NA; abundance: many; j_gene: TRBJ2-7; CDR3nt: TGTGCCAGCAGGCCCCCTAGCGCGAAGACCTCCTACGAGCAGTACTTC; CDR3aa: CASRPPSAKTSYEQYF
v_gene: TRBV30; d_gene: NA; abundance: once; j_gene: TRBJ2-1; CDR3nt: TGTGCCTGTCCAGGGAAGTTCTTC; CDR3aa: CACPGKFF
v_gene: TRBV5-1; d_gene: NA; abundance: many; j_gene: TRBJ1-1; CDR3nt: TGCGCCAGCAGCTTGATGAGGGGTACGAACACTGAAGCTTTCTTT; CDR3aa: CASSLMRGTNTEAFF
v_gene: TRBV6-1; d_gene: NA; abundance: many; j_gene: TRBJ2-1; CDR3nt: TGTGCCAGCACGGGGTGGGTCTACAATGAGCAGTTCTTC; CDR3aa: CASTGWVYNEQFF
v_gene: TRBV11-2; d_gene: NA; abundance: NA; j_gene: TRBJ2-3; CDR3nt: TGTGCCAGCAGCTTACCCGGAGGGGGGTATGGCACAGATACGCAGTATTTT; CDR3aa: CASSLPGGGYGTDTQYF
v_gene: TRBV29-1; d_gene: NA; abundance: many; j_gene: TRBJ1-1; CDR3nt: TGCAGCGTTATTCACATGAACACTGAAGCTTTCTTT; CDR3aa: CSVIHMNTEAFF
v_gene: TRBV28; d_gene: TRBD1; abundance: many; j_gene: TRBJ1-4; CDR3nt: TGTGCCAGTGGACAGGGAGTAGCAACTAATGAAAAACTGTTTTTT; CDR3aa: CASGQGVATNEKLFF
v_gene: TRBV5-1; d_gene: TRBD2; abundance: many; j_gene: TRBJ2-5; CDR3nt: TGCGCCAGCAGCTTAACTAGCGGAGAAAAGGGAGAGACCCAGTACTTC; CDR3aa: CASSLTSGEKGETQYF
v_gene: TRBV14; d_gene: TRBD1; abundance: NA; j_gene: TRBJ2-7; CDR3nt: TGTGCCAGCAGCCTACTCAGGGGGCAAGCCTACGAGCAGTACTTC; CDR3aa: CASSLLRGQAYEQYF
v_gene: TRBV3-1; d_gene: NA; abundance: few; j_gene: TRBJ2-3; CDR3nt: TGTGCCAGCAGTTTCGGGGTAGATACGCAGTATTTT; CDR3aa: CASSFGVDTQYF
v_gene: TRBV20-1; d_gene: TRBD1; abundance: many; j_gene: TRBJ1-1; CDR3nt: TGCAGTGCTATACAGGGGGCGCGTACTGAAGCTTTCTTT; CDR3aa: CSAIQGARTEAFF
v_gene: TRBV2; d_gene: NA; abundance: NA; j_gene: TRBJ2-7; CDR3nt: TGTGCCAGCAGAGGCACTTCCGGGACTTCCTACGAGCAGTACTTC; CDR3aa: CASRGTSGTSYEQYF
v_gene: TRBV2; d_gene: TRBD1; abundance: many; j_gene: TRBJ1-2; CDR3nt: TGTGCCAGCAGGACGGGACAGGGGTTTACTGGCTACACCTTC; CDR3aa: CASRTGQGFTGYTF
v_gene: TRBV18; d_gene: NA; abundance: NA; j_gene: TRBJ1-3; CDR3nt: TGTGCCAGCTCACCACCCTCCGTCTCTGGAAACACCATATATTTT; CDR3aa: CASSPPSVSGNTIYF
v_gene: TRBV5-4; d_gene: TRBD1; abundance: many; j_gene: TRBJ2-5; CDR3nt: TGTGCCAGCAGCTCGACAGGGGGCTGGCAAGAGACCCAGTACTTC; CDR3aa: CASSSTGGWQETQYF
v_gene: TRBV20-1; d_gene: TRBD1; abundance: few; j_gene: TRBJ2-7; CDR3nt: TGCAGTGCTGAACTGGGACAGGGGGCTGCCTACGAGCAGTACTTC; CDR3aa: CSAELGQGAAYEQYF
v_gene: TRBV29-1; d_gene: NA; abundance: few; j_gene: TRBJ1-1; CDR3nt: TGCAGCGTTGCGTGGAACACTGAAGCTTTCTTT; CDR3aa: CSVAWNTEAFF
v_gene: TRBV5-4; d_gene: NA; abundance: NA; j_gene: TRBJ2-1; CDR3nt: TGTGCCCAGGGATGGGGGGGCGCCCCGGGGATGGAATTTTATAGTGAGCAGTTCTTC; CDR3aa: CAQGWGGAPGMEFYSEQFF
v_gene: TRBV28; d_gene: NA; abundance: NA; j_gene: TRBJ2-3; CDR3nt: TGTGCCAGCAGTTTAAGGCGTTCCACAGATACGCAGTATTTT; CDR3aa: CASSLRRSTDTQYF
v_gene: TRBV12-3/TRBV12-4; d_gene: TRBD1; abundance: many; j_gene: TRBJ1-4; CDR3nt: TGTGCCAGCAGTCCCCAGGACAGGGCGGGTGAAAAACTGTTTTTT; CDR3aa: CASSPQDRAGEKLFF
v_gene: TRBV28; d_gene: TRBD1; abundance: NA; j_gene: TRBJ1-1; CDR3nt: TGTGCCAGCAGTTCGTTATACAGGGGACGCCGTGGGGCTTTCTTT; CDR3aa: CASSSLYRGRRGAFF
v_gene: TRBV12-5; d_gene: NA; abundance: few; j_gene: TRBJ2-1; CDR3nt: TGTGCTAGTGGTTTGGCACGCCGTGAGCAGTTCTTC; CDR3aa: CASGLARREQFF
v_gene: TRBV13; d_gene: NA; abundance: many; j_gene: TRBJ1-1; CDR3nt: TGTGCCAGCAGCAAGGACGGGAACACTGAAGCTTTCTTT; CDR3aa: CASSKDGNTEAFF
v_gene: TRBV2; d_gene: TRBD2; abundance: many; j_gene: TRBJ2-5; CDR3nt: TGTGCCAGCAGTGGGACTAGCGGGACCCCAGAGACCCAGTACTTC; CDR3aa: CASSGTSGTPETQYF
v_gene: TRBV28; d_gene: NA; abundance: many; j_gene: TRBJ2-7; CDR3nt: TGTGCCAGCATGGGTCAGACAGCGACCTACGAGCAGTACTTC; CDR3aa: CASMGQTATYEQYF
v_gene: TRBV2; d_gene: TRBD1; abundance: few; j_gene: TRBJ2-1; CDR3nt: TGTGCCAGCAGTGTTTGGCAGGGGGCACGGAATGAGCAGTTCTTC; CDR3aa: CASSVWQGARNEQFF
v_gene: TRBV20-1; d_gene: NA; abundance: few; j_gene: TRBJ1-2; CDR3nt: TGCAGTGCTGGTCGGATACAGGGTCAATATGGCTACACCTTC; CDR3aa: CSAGRIQGQYGYTF
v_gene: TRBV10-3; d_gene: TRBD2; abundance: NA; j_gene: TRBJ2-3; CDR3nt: TGTACCATCAGTGAGGTGCTAGCGGATAGCACAGATACGCAGTATTTT; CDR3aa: CTISEVLADSTDTQYF
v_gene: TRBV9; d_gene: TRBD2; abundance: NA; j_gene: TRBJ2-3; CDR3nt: TGTGCCAGCAGCGTAGGACTAGCCGCAGATACGCAGTATTTT; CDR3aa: CASSVGLAADTQYF
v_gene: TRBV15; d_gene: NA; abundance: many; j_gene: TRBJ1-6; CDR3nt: TGTGCCACCAGCAGAGATAAGCCTTATTCACCCCTCCACTTT; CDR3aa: CATSRDKPYSPLHF